The 10 T cell receptor beta chains given below trace back to one sample, sequenced in a study of regulatory T cells in long-lasting Graves disease. As to time point: newly diagnosed GD, antithyroid drugs for less than 3 months. Scientists built the TCR library using RNA that was extracted from PBMCs. Relying on iRepertoire HTBI primers and Arm-PCR of CDR3 regions, the team built TCR beta libraries. TCRdb re-called the multiplex PCR reads through MiXCR, storing one row per CDR3 protein. This table holds over 350,000 distinct CDR3 sequences, about 15% found once. The sample also formed part of further work on T cells in Graves' hyperthyroidism and ophthalmopathy.

The sequencing used peripheral blood mononuclear cells (PBMCs), collected at new diagnosis, from a patient treated with antithyroid drugs. The receptors were sampled from a woman in her 40s with Graves disease.

This clonotype was counted between two and nine times. The V call is TRBV27, the J call TRBJ1-2; D is uncertain. Germline CDR1 reads MNHEY; CDR2 reads SMNVEV (reference sequence). V was trimmed by 6 bases and J by 2 bases, leaving 13 bases between them. This CDR3 spans 14 amino acids. The CDR3 sequence: CASRNAGSNYGYTF. The CDR3 region has the DNA TGTGCCAGCAGAAACGCGGGATCGAACTATGGCTACACCTTC.

A few counts support this clonotype. The V and J genes are TRBV6-1 and TRBJ2-2, with D uncertain. The germline gives CDR1 MNHNS, CDR2 SASEGT. Trimming pared 5 bases from V and 2 bases from J, leaving 12 bases between. The CDR3 length is 15 residues. The CDR3 DNA follows: TGTGCCAGCAGTATCGAAAAGTATAACACCGGGGAGCTGTTTTTT. It translates to CASSIEKYNTGELFF.

This clonotype was detected many times. The chain uses TRBV11-3 and TRBJ1-1; D perhaps matches TRBD1 (6 bases). Trimming stripped 1 base from V and 5 bases from J, with 20 bases between. The CDR3 runs 17 residues. Germline V gene sequence: CDR1 SGHNT, CDR2 YENEEA. CDR3 protein: CASSLGAVRTVKTEAFF. Written as DNA, the CDR3 is TGTGCCAGCAGCTTAGGTGCTGTAAGGACAGTAAAGACTGAAGCTTTCTTT.

Points on this clonotype: A much larger clone lies one base from this, so it may be a read error. The chain combines TRBV2 with TRBJ1-5, with a tentative D call TRBD1 (5 bases). Germline V lookup: CDR1 SNHLY, CDR2 FYNNEI. The CDR3 has 15 amino acids. The CDR3 nucleotides are TGTGTCAGCAGCCGGGACTTGGTCCCCAATCAGCCCCAGCATTTT. Protein: CVSSRDLVPNQPQHF.

This clonotype was seen a handful of times. The CDR3 DNA reads as TGTGCCAGCAGCTATCGGTCCGCCGGCTGGAACGAGCAGTACTTC. Translation gives CASSYRSAGWNEQYF. The rearrangement joins TRBV7-2 to TRBJ2-7; D is unresolved. There are 15 residues in the CDR3. The germline V gene encodes CDR1 SGHTA and CDR2 FQGNSA. The germline V and J ends were trimmed by 4 bases and 5 bases, with 18 bases remaining between them.

Concerning this clonotype: A far larger clone differs by one base, so this is likely a read error. The chain couples TRBV11-3 to TRBJ2-1; 8 bases fit TRBD2. The V gene's germline CDR1 is SGHNT and CDR2 YENEEA. The CDR3 is made up of 13 amino acids. The V segment lost 5 bases and the J segment 7 bases; nucleotides outside the gene matches: 4. This CDR3 reads CASSREGLNEQFF. DNA of the CDR3: TGTGCCAGCAGCCGGGAGGGCCTAAATGAGCAGTTCTTC.

This chain connects TRBV5-4 to TRBJ1-1; no reliable D call. V was shortened by 0 bases and J by 3 bases, with 15 bases between the two germline ends. This CDR3 spans 16 amino acids. Germline CDR1 SGHNT, CDR2 YYREEE (reference sequence). The CDR3 sequence: CASSLDLLGTDTEAFF. The CDR3 coding sequence is TGTGCCAGCAGCTTGGATTTGCTGGGAACTGACACTGAAGCTTTCTTT. The entire variable domain, with the rest obtained from reference TRBV5-4 and TRBJ1-1, is as follows: ETGVTQSPTHLIKTRGQQVTLRCSSQSGHNTVSWYQQALGQGPQFIFQYYREEENGRGNFPPRFSGLQFPNYSSELNVNALELDDSALYLCASSLDLLGTDTEAFFGQGTRLTVV.

This clonotype appeared a few times. The CDR3 DNA is TGTGCCAGCAGTTTTCCGGGACAGGGGGCTGGAGAGCAGTTCTTC. As protein: CASSFPGQGAGEQFF. The genes are TRBV12-3 or TRBV12-4 and TRBJ2-1; 12 nucleotides agree with TRBD1. The J segment lost 10 bases and the V segment lost 3 bases, leaving 7 bases of the junction unmatched. The CDR3 spans 15 residues.

In its sample, this clonotype was seen a few times. Here the CDR3 DNA reads TGTGCCAGCAGCTTAGAAGCGGGGAACGAGCAGTACTTC. Translated: CASSLEAGNEQYF. The chain employs TRBV7-9 and TRBJ2-7; TRBD2 aligns across 7 bases. The junction had 2 bases not matched to a gene; V was cut back by 1 base and J by 5 bases. Germline V gene data show CDR1 as SEHNR and CDR2 as FQNEAQ (reference sequence). This CDR3 is built from 13 residues.

This clonotype was detected a few times. V and J are TRBV15 and TRBJ2-5; D not resolved. The CDR3 extends over 14 amino acids. V was pared by 1 base and J by 4 bases, with 10 bases between. The germline CDR1 and CDR2 sequences are LNHNV and YYDKDF (reference sequence). CDR3 protein: CATSRGVTGETQYF. CDR3 nucleotide sequence: TGTGCCACCAGCAGAGGTGTGACCGGAGAGACCCAGTACTTC.